The entry that follows covers one TCR beta chain sequence. What it binds is not known. TCRdb re-called the 5' RACE reads and shows each CDR3 protein once, DNA omitted. The repertoire table contains some 340,000 distinct CDR3 sequences. The germline gives CDR1 SGHDT, CDR2 YYEEEE. This CDR3 contains 14 residues. The data belong to a study of T cells expressing NK-cell markers. Across the study: The TCR beta repertoires originated in sorted CD3+CD56+NKG2C+, CD3+CD56+NKG2C- and CD3+CD56-NKG2C+ T cells. Seropositivity for HCMV was found in seven of the eight sequenced donors, with one seronegative. Study-level points and caveats: Dominant NKG2C+ clonotype frequencies of about 1.0-7.5% of CD8+ T cells were measured in a handful of donors. HCMV specificity of the expanded NKG2C+ T cell clones stayed unclear.

The source material was blood T cells: a sorted CD56 or NKG2C T cell subset, CD4+ or CD8+ T cells, or bulk PBMC T cells (not recorded which). The rearrangement uses TRBV5-6 and TRBJ2-1; lacking DNA, the TRBD1 call made by TCRdb goes unchecked. The clonotype comes from a man aged 18-69 years in good health. This CDR3 is CASSLGGWSHEQFF.